The source of this T cell receptor beta chain is a study of human T cells and chemical hapten exposure. Whole-study findings and limits: In comparison with controls, expanded TCRs gave rise to a significantly larger number of large CDR3 similarity clusters. With patch test score, the counts of PT1 expanded TCRs showed a positive correlation.

With regard to this clonotype: Its antigen is as yet unknown.

The CDR3 consists of 16 residues. V lost 5 bases and J lost 4, with 19 bases in between. Stated time point: pre-sensitization, week 0. As for treatment: therapeutic diphenylcyclopropenone sensitization with weekly scalp DPC. Blood sampling preceded each patch test application. Unique molecular identifiers were affixed to discrete cDNA molecules within the library. In TCRdb, the RACE reads were re-called with MiXCR into one record per CDR3 protein. Counted here are under 95,000 distinct CDR3 sequences, around 7.9% occurring once; the ten biggest clones make up approximately 2.8%. J is TRBJ2-3 and V is TRBV12-3 or TRBV12-4, with D perhaps TRBD1 (5 bases). This clonotype was sampled from a man between 35 and 55 years old with alopecia areata. Some clones in this sample may be carry-over from other donors' samples. The sequences come from whole blood, collected in connection with sensitization to the hapten diphenylcyclopropenone (DPC). CDR3 nucleotides: TGTGCCAGCAGTACCCCGGCTGGGCAGGGTCCAGATACGCAGTATTTT. This encodes CASSTPAGQGPDTQYF.